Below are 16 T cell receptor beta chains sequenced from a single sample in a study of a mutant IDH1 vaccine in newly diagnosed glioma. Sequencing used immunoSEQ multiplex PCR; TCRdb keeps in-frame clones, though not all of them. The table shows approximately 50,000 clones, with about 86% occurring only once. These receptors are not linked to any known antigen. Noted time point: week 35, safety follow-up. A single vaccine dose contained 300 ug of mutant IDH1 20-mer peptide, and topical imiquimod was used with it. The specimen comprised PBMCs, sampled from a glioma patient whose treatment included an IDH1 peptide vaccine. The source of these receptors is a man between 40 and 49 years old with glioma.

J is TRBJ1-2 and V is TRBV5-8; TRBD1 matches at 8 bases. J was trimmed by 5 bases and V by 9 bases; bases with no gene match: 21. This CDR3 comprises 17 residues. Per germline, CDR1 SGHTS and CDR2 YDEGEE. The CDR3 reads CAIPTRAGGDPAYGYTF. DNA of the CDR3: TGTGCCATCCCAACCCGGGCAGGGGGCGATCCAGCATATGGCTACACCTTC.

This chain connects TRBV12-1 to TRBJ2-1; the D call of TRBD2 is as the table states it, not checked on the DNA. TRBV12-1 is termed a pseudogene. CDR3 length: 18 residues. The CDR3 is CASSFSLQLAGSYNEQFF. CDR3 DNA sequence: TGTGCCAGCAGCTTTTCCCTCCAACTAGCGGGGTCCTACAATGAGCAGTTCTTC.

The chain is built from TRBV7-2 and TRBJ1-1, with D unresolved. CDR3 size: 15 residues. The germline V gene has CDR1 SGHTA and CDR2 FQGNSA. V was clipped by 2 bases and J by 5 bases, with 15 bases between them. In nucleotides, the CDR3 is TGTGCCAGCAGCTTAAGGTCAGGAGGGATTACTGAAGCTTTCTTT. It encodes CASSLRSGGITEAFF.

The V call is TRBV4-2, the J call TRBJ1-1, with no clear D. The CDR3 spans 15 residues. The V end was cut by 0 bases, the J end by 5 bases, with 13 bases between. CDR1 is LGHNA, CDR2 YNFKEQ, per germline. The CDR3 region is CASSQEPLSGTEAFF. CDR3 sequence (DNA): TGTGCCAGCAGCCAAGAACCCTTATCTGGGACTGAAGCTTTCTTT.

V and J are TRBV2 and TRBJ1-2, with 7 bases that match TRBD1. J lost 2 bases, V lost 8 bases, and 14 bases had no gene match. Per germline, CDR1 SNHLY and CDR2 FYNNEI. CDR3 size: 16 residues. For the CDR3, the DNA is TGTGCCAGCCGACTAACGACAGGGAAGAAAAACTATGGCTACACCTTC. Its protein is CASRLTTGKKNYGYTF.

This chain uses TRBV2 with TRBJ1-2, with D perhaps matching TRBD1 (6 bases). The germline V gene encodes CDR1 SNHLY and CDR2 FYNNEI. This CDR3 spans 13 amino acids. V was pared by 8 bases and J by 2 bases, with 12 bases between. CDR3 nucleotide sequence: TGTGCCAGCTGGGGGGGGCGGAACTATGGCTACACCTTC. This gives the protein CASWGGRNYGYTF.

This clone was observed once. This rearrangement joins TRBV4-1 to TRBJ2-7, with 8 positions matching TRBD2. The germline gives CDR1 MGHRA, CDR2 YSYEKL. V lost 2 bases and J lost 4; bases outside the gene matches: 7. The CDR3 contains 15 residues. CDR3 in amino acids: CASSQLASGPYEQYF. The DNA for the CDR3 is TGCGCCAGCAGCCAACTAGCTAGCGGGCCTTACGAGCAGTACTTC.

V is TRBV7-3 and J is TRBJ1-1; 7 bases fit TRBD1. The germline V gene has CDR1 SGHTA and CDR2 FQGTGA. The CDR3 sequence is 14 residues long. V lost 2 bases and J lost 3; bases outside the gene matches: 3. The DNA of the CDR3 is TGTGCCAGCAGCTTAGGCAGGGGGGACACTGAAGCTTTCTTT. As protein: CASSLGRGDTEAFF.

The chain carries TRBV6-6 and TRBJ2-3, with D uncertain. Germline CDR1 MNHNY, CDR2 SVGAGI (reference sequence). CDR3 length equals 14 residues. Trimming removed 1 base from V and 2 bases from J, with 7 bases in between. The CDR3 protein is CASSYLVYTDTQYF. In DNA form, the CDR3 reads TGTGCCAGCAGTTACTTGGTATACACAGATACGCAGTATTTT.

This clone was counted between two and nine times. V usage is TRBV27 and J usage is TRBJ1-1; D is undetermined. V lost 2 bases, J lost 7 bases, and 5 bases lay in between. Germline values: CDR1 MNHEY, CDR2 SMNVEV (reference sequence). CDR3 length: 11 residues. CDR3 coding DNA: TGTGCCAGCAGTTTACGGTTTGAAGCTTTCTTT. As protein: CASSLRFEAFF.

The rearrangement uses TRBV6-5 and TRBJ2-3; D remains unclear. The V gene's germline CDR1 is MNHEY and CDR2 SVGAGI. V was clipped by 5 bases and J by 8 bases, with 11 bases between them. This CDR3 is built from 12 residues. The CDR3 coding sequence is TGTGCCAGCAGTCCCTCTCACGGTACGCAGTATTTT. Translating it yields CASSPSHGTQYF.

The CDR3 bases are TGTGCCAGCAATAGCGGGAAAAACATTCAGTACTTC. Residues: CASNSGKNIQYF. This chain joins TRBV6-6 and TRBJ2-4, with 7 nucleotides matching TRBD2. Germline loops: CDR1 MNHNY, CDR2 SVGAGI (reference sequence). V gave up 7 bases and J gave up 4 bases; unmatched junction bases: 1. There are 12 residues in the CDR3.

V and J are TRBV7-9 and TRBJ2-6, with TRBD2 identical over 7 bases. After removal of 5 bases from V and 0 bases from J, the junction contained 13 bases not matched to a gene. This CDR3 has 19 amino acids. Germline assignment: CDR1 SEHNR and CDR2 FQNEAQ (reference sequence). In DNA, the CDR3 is TGTGCCAGCAGCAGACAAACAGCGGGGTCCCTCTCTGGGGCCAACGTCCTGACTTTC. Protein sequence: CASSRQTAGSLSGANVLTF.

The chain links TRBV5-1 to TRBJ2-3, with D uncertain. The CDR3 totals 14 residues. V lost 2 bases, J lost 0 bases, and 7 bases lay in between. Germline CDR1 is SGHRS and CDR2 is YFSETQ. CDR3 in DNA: TGCGCCAGCAGCTTTAGCATGAGCACAGATACGCAGTATTTT. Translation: CASSFSMSTDTQYF.

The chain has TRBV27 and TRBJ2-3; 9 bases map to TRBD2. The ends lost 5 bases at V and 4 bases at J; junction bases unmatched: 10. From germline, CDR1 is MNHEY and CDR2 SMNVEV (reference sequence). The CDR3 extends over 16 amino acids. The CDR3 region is CASSDQVAGAPDTQYF. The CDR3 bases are TGTGCCAGCAGTGATCAAGTAGCGGGAGCACCAGATACGCAGTATTTT.

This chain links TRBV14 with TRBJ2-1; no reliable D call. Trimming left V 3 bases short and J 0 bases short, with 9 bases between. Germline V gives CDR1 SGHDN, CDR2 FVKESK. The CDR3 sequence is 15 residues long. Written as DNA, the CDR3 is TGTGCCAGCAGCCATTCATCAAGCTCCTACAATGAGCAGTTCTTC. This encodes CASSHSSSSYNEQFF.